The clone carrying this TCR beta chain was detected a few times. Its antigen is as yet unknown. The CDR3 covers 13 residues. Germline-derived CDR1 and CDR2 are GTSNPN and SVGIG (reference sequence). V dropped 3 bases and J dropped 5 bases, with 10 bases sitting between them. Described time point: week 35, safety follow-up. All doses held 300 ug of mutant IDH1 20-mer peptide, with topical imiquimod. The patients were given eight vaccinations, one each in weeks 1, 3, 5, 7, 11, 15, 19 and 23. The sample originates from a study of a mutant IDH1 vaccine in newly diagnosed glioma. At the level of the study: Among treated patients, around 62% were male and 37.5% female, and mean age was approximately 40 years.

The table came from immunoSEQ multiplex PCR; TCRdb's copy has only in-frame clones and leaves some out. The table records fewer than 35,000 clones, 78% of them present only once. The chain is built from TRBV30 and TRBJ2-2, with D uncertain. The sample here was PBMCs, taken from a glioma patient whose treatment included an IDH1 peptide vaccine. The receptor's source is a woman aged 40 to 50 with glioma. Here the CDR3 reads CAWRPSLTGELFF. CDR3 DNA: TGTGCCTGGAGGCCCTCCTTGACCGGGGAGCTGTTTTTT.